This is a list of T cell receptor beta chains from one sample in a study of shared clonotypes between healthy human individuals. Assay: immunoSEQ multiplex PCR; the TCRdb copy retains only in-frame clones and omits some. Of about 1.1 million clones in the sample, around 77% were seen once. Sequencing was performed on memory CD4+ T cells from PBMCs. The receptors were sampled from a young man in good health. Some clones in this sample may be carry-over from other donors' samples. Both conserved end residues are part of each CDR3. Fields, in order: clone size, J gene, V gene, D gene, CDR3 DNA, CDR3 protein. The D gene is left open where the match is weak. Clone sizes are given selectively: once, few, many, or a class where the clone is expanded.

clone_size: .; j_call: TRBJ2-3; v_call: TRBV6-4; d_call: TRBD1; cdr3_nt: TGTGCCAGCAGTCCGGGACAGGGGCCAGATACGCAGTATTTT; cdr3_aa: CASSPGQGPDTQYF
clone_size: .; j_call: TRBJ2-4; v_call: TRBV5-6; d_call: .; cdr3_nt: TGTGCCAGCAGCCCCTCGGGGGCCAAAAACATTCAGTACTTC; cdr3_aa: CASSPSGAKNIQYF
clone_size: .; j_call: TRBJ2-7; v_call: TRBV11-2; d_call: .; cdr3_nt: TGTGCCAGCAGCTTATCCCTACGGTCCTACGAGCAGTACTTC; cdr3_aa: CASSLSLRSYEQYF
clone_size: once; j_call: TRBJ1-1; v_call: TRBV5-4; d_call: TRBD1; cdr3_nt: TGTGCCAGCAGCTCGACAGGGAGCCGGGACACTGAAGCTTTCTTT; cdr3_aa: CASSSTGSRDTEAFF
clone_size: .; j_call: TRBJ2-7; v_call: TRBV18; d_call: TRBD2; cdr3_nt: TGTGCCAGCTCACCACCGGGCTCGACTAGCGGGCGGGCCGGGCAGTACTTC; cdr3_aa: CASSPPGSTSGRAGQYF
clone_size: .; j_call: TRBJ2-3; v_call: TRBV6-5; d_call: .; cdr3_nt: TGTGCCAGCAGTTACCAAACAGGACAGAACACAGATACGCAGTATTTT; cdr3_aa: CASSYQTGQNTDTQYF
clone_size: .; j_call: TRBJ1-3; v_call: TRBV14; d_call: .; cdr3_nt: TGTGCCAGCAGCCAAGATCTCTCCTCGGGAAACACCATATATTTT; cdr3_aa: CASSQDLSSGNTIYF
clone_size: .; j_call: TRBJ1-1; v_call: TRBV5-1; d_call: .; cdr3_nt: TGCGCCAGCAGCTTGGCGGGAGGGATAAACACTGAAGCTTTCTTT; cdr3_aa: CASSLAGGINTEAFF
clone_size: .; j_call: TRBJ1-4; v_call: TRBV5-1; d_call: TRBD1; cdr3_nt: TGCGCCAGCAGCTTGGCCCTAGGCGGAACAGGGGGGAATGAAAAACTGTTTTTT; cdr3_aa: CASSLALGGTGGNEKLFF
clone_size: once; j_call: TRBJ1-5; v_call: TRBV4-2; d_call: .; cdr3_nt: TGTGCCAGCAGCCAAGAGGTAGGCGATCAGCCCCAGCATTTT; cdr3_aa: CASSQEVGDQPQHF
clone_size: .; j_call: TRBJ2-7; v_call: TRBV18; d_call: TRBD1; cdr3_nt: TGTGCCAGCTCACCATCGACAGGGGGCTACGAGCAGTACTTC; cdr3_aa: CASSPSTGGYEQYF
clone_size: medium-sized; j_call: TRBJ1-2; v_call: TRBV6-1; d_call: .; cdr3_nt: TGTGCCAGCAGTGAAGGAGGGACTAGGGGCTACACCTTC; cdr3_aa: CASSEGGTRGYTF
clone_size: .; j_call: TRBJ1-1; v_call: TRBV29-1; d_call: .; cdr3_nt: TGCAGCGTTGCAGAGCAGAACACTGAAGCTTTCTTT; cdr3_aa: CSVAEQNTEAFF
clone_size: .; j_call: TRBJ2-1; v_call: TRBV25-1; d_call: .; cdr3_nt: TGTGCCAGCAGTGATTTCGGCGATCCGAGTGTCAATGAGCAGTTCTTC; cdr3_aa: CASSDFGDPSVNEQFF
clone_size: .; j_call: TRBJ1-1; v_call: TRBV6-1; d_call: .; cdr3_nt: TGTGCCAGCAGTGGGAATTGGTACACTGAAGCTTTCTTT; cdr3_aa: CASSGNWYTEAFF
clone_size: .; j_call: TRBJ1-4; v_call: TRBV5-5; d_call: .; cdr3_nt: TGTGCCAGCAGCTTGGCGGGTAGGGTGGATGAAAAACTGTTTTTT; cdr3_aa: CASSLAGRVDEKLFF
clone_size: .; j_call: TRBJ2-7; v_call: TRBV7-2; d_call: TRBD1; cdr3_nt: TGTGCCAGCAGCCCGGACAGGTGGGGATACGAGCAGTACTTC; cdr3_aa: CASSPDRWGYEQYF
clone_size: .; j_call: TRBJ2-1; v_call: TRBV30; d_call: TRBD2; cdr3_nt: TGTGCCTGGACTAGGACTAGCGGCTACAATGAGCAGTTCTTC; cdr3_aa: CAWTRTSGYNEQFF
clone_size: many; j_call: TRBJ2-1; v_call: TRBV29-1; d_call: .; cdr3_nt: TGCAGCGCCCGAAAGGGGGGTTGGGAGCAGTTCTTC; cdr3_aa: CSARKGGWEQFF
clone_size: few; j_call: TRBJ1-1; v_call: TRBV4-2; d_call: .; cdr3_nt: TGTGCCAGCAGCCAAGCAAAAGGGAGGAACACTGAAGCTTTCTTT; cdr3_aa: CASSQAKGRNTEAFF
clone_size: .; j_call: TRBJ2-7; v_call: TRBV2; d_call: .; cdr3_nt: TGTGTCAGCAGCCCCTCCTACGAGCAGTACTTC; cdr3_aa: CVSSPSYEQYF
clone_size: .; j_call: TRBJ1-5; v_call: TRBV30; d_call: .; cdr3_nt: TGTGCCTGGAATTCTGCAGGTTGGGATCAGCCCCAGCATTTT; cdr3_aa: CAWNSAGWDQPQHF
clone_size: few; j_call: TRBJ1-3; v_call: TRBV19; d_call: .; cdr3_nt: TGTGCCACCCAAGGTGGGCCCACCATATATTTT; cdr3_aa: CATQGGPTIYF
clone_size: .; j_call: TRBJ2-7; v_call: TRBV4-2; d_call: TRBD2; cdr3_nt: TGTGCCAGCAGCCAAGAGGGGACGGGACTAGCGGGACCCTACGAGCAGTACTTC; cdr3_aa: CASSQEGTGLAGPYEQYF
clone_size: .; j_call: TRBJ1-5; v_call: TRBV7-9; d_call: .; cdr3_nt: TGTGCCAGCAGCTTCGGACAGAACAATCAGCCCCAGCATTTT; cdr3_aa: CASSFGQNNQPQHF
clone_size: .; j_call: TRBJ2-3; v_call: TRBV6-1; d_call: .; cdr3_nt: TGTGCCAGCAGTGAATTGGGCAGCGTGGTAAATACGCAGTATTTT; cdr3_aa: CASSELGSVVNTQYF
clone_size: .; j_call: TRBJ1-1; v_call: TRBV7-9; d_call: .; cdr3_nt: TGTGCCAGCAACCTGGGGGTAGGCACTGAAGCTTTCTTT; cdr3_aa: CASNLGVGTEAFF
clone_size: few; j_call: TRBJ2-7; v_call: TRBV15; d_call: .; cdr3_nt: TGTGCCACCAGAGCCCCGAGCTCCTACGAGCAGTACTTC; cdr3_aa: CATRAPSSYEQYF
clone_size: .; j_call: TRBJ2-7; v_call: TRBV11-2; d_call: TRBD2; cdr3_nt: TGTGCCAGCAGCTACCAACTAGCGGGGGCCTTCTACGAGCAGTACTTC; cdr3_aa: CASSYQLAGAFYEQYF
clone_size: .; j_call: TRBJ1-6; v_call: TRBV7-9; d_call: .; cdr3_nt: TGTGCCAGCAGCTTACTTGGCTATAATTCACCCCTCCACTTT; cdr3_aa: CASSLLGYNSPLHF
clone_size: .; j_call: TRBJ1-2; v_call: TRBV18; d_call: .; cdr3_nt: TGTGCCAGCTCCCGCGGAGCAGGGAACTTCGGGGGCTACACCTTC; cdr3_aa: CASSRGAGNFGGYTF
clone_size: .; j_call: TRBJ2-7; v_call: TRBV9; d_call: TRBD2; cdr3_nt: TGTGCCAGCAGCGTAGAGCTAGCGGAACCCTACGAGCAGTACTTC; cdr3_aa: CASSVELAEPYEQYF
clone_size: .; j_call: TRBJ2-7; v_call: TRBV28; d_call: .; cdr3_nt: TGTGCCATCATGGACAGTCGCTCCTACGAGCAGTACTTC; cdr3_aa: CAIMDSRSYEQYF
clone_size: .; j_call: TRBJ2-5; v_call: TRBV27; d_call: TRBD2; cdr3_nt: TGTGCCAGCAGTTTTCTCGGACTAGGCCCAGAGACCCAGTACTTC; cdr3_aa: CASSFLGLGPETQYF
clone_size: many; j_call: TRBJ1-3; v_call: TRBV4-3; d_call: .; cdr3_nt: TGCGCCAGCAGCCAAGAGGGGGGAAACACCATATATTTT; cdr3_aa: CASSQEGGNTIYF
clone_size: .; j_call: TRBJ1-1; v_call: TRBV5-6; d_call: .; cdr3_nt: TGTGCCAGCAGCTTGCCCCCGTTCACTGAAGCTTTCTTT; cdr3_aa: CASSLPPFTEAFF
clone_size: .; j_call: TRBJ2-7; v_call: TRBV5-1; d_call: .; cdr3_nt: TGCGCCAGCAGCAAAGATCCCAGGACCACGTACGAGCAGTACTTC; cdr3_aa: CASSKDPRTTYEQYF
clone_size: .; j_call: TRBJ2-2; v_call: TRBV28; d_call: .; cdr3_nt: TGTGCCAGCAGTTTGTGGACAGCTAACACCGGGGAGCTGTTTTTT; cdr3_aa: CASSLWTANTGELFF
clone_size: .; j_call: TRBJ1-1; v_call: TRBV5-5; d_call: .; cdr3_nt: TGTGCCAGCAGCCGGACGGACGACGGGAACACTGAAGCTTTCTTT; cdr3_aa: CASSRTDDGNTEAFF
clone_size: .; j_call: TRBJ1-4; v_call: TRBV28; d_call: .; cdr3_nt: TGTGCCACCCAGGGCCGCAGGGCTGTAAAACTGTTTTTT; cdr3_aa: CATQGRRAVKLFF
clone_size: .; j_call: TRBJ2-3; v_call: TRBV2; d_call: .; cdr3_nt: TGTGCCAGCCGGGACGGAGGGACCACAGATACGCAGTATTTT; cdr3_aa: CASRDGGTTDTQYF
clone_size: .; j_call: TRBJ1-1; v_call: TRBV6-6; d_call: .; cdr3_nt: TGTGCCAGCAGGGAGGTGTGGGGGTCGGCTTTCTTT; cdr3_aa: CASREVWGSAFF
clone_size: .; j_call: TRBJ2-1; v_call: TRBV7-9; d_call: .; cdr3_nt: TGTGCCAGCAGCTTGCCGGGAGTTGAGGGGACCGAGCAGTTCTTC; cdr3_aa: CASSLPGVEGTEQFF
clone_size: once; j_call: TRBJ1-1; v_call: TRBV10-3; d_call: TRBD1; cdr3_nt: TGTGCCACCCAGGGGGACAGTCACACTGAAGCTTTCTTT; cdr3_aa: CATQGDSHTEAFF
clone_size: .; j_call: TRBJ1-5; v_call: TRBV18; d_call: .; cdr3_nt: TGTGCCAGCTCGTCCGGGCCAGTCCTCAATCAGCCCCAGCATTTT; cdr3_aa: CASSSGPVLNQPQHF
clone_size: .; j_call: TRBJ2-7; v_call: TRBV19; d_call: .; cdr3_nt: TGTGCCAGCCGACCCCGTGCAGGGAACTACGAGCAGTACTTC; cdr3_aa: CASRPRAGNYEQYF
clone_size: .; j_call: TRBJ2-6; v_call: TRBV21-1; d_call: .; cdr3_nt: TGTGCCAGCAGCATTCCCTTTGACAGGGACGACAACGTCCTGACTTTC; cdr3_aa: CASSIPFDRDDNVLTF